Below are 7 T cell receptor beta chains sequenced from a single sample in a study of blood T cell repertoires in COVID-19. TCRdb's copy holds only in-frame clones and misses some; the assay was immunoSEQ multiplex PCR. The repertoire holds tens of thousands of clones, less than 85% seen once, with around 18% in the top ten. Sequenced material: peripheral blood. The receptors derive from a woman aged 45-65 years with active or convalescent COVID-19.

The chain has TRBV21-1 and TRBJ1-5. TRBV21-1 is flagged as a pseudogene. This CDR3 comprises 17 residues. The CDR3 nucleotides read TGTGCCAGCAGAGAGGTCGGGTTACCTTATAGCAATCAGCCCCAGCATTTT. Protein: CASREVGLPYSNQPQHF.

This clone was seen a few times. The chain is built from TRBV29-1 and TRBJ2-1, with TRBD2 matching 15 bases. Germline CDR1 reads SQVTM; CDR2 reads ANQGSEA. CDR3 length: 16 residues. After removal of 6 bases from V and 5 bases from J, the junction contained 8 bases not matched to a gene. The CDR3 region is CSVVPGLAGGNNEQFF. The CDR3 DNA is TGCAGCGTCGTACCGGGACTAGCGGGAGGCAACAATGAGCAGTTCTTC.

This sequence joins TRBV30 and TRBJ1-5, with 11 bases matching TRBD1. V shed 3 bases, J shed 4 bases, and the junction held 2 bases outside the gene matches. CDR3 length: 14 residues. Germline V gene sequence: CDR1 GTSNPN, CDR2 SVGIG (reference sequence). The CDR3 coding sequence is TGTGCCTGGAGGCGGGACAGGGGGAATCAGCCCCAGCATTTT. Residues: CAWRRDRGNQPQHF.

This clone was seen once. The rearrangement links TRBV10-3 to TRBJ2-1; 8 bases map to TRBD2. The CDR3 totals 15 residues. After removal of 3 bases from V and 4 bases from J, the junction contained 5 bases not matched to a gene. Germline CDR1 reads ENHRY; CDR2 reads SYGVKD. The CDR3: CAISDPTSAYNEQFF. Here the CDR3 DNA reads TGTGCCATCAGTGACCCGACTAGCGCGTACAATGAGCAGTTCTTC.

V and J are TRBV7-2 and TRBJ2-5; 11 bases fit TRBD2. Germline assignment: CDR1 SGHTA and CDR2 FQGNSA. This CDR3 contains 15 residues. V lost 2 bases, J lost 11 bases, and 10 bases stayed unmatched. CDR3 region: CASSLSDGTSGGQYF. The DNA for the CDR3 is TGTGCCAGCAGCTTAAGCGACGGAACTAGCGGGGGTCAGTACTTC.

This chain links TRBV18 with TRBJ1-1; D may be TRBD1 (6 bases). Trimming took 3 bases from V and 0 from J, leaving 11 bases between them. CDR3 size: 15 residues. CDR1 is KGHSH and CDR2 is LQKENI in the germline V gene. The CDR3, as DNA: TGTGCCAGCTCACCGGACAGCATAATGAACACTGAAGCTTTCTTT. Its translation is CASSPDSIMNTEAFF.

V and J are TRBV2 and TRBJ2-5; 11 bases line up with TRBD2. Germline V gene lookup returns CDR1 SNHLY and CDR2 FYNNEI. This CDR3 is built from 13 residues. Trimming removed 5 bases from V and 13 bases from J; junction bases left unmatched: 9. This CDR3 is CASSPLAGGPLYF. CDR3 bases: TGTGCCAGCAGTCCGCTAGCGGGAGGTCCTTTGTACTTC.